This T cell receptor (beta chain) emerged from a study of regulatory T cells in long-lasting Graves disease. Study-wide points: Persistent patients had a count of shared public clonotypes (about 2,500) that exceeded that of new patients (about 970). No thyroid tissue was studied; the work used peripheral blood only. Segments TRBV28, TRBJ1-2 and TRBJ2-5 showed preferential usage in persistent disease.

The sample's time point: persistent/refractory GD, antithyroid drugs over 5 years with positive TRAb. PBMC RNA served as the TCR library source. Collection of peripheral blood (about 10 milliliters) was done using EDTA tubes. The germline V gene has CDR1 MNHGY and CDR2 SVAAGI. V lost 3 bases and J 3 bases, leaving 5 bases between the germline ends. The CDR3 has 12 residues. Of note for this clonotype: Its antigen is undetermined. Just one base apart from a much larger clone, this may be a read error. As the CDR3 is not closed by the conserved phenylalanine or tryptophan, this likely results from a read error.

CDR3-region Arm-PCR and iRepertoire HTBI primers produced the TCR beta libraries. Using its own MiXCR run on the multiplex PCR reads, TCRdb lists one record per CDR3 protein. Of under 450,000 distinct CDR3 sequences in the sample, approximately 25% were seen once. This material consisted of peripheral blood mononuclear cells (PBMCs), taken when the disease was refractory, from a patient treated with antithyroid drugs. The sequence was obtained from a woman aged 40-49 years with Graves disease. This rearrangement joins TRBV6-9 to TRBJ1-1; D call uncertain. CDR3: CASSYADTEAFS. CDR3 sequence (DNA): TGTGCCAGCAGTTACGCGGACACTGAAGCTTTCTCT.